These 5 T cell receptor beta chains originate from one sample sequenced in a study of response to subunit inactivated influenza vaccine. Each CDR3 protein gets one entry after TCRdb re-called the RT-PCR reads with MiXCR. The profile shows over 450,000 distinct CDR3 sequences, over 10% of them singletons. The starting material was PBMCs from blood, obtained more than 35 days after vaccination. Receptors were obtained from a man between 50 and 59 years old who received an inactivated influenza vaccine.

This clonotype occurred many times. This chain connects TRBV5-1 to TRBJ1-3; the D is unclear. The V gene's germline CDR1 is SGHRS and CDR2 YFSETQ. Trimming removed 1 base from V and 1 base from J, with 9 bases in between. This CDR3 contains 15 residues. The CDR3 region has the DNA TGCGCCAGCAGCTTGTCGGGGTCTTCTGGAAACACCATATATTTT. Its translation: CASSLSGSSGNTIYF.

J is TRBJ2-5 and V is TRBV5-5; possible D gene TRBD2, 5 bases. Germline V CDR1 and CDR2: SGHKS, YYEKEE (reference sequence). V was trimmed by 2 bases and J by 5 bases, leaving 16 bases between them. CDR3 length: 15 amino acids. The CDR3 here is CASSFEGLTMETQYF. The CDR3 bases are TGTGCCAGCAGCTTCGAGGGTCTAACAATGGAGACCCAGTACTTC.

This rearrangement joins TRBV4-3 to TRBJ2-2, with TRBD2 matching over 10 bases. V lost 1 base, J lost 4 bases, and 3 bases stayed unmatched. This CDR3 is built from 16 residues. Germline V lookup: CDR1 LGHNA, CDR2 YSLEER. The CDR3 nucleotides read TGCGCCAGCAGCCAAGGGCGACTAGCGGGCACCGGGGAGCTGTTTTTT. Protein: CASSQGRLAGTGELFF.

This clonotype has a handful of counts. V usage is TRBV4-1 and J usage is TRBJ1-6, with 11 nucleotides matching TRBD1. The CDR3 runs to 17 residues. In germline, CDR1 is MGHRA, CDR2 YSYEKL. With V trimmed by 1 base and J by 3 bases, 2 bases remained unmatched. CDR3 region: CASSQVGTGGYNSPLHF. The CDR3 DNA is TGCGCCAGCAGCCAAGTTGGGACAGGGGGCTATAATTCACCCCTCCACTTT.

The chain employs TRBV9 and TRBJ2-5; D remains ambiguous. The V and J ends lost 0 bases and 5 bases respectively, with 17 bases between them. Germline V gene data show CDR1 as SGDLS and CDR2 as YYNGEE. The CDR3 length is 16 residues. Here the CDR3 DNA reads TGTGCCAGCAGCGTAGACCCCCGTGCCATCGGCGAGACCCAGTACTTC. It codes for CASSVDPRAIGETQYF.